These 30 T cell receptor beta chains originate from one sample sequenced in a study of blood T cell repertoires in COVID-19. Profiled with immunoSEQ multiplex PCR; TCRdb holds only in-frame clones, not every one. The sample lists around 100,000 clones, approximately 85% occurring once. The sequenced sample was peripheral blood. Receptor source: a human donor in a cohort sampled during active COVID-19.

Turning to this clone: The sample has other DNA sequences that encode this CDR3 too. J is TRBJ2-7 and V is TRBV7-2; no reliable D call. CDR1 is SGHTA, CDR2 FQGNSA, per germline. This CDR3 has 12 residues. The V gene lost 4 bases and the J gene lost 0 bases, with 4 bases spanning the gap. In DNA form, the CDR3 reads TGTGCCAGCAGCTCCAGCTCCTACGAGCAGTACTTC. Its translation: CASSSSSYEQYF. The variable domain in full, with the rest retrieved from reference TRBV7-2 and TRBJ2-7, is GAGVSQSPSNKVTEKGKDVELRCDPISGHTALYWYRQSLGQGLEFLIYFQGNSAPDKSGLPSDRFSAERTGGSVSTLTIQRTQQEDSAVYLCASSSSSYEQYFGPGTRLTVT.

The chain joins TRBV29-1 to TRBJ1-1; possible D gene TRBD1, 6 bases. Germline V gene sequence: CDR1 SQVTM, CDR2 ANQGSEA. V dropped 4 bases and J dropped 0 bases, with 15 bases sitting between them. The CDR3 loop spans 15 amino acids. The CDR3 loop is CSVGTAEFMNTEAFF. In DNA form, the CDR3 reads TGCAGCGTTGGGACAGCTGAATTTATGAACACTGAAGCTTTCTTT.

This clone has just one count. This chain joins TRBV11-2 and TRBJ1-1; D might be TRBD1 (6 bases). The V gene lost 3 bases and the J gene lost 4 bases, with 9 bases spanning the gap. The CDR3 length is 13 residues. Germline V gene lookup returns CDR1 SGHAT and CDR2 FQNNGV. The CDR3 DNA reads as TGTGCCAGCAGCTTTGGACAGTTCACTGAAGCTTTCTTT. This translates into CASSFGQFTEAFF.

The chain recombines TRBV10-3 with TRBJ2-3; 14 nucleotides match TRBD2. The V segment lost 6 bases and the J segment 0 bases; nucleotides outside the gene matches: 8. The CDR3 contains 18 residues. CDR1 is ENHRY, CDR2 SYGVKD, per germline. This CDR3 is CAISPGTSGGSSTDTQYF. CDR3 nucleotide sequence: TGTGCCATCAGCCCCGGGACTAGCGGGGGCTCTAGCACAGATACGCAGTATTTT.

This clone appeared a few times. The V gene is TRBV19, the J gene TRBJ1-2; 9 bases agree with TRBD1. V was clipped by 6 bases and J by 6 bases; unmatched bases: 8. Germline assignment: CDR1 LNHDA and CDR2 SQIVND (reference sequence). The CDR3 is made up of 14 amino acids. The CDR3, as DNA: TGTGCCAGTAGGGGGACAGGGACCCGTCATGGCTACACCTTC. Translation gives CASRGTGTRHGYTF.

DNA of the CDR3: TGTGCCACCGCAATCCGGGACAGACAAGATACGCAGTATTTT. Residues: CATAIRDRQDTQYF. The V and J genes are TRBV3-1 (or the pseudogene TRBV3-2) and TRBJ2-3; 7 bases are a match to TRBD1. Germline loops: CDR1 LGHDT, CDR2 YNNKEL (reference sequence). The CDR3 is 14 amino acids. Germline trimming cut 10 bases from V and 5 bases from J; bases unmatched to any gene: 12.

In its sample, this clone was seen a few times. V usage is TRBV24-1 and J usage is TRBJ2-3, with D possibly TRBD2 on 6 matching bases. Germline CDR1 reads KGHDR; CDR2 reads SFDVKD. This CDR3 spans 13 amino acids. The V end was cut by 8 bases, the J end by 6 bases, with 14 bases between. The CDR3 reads CATTDGGADTQYF. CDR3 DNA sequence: TGTGCCACCACCGACGGAGGGGCCGATACGCAGTATTTT.

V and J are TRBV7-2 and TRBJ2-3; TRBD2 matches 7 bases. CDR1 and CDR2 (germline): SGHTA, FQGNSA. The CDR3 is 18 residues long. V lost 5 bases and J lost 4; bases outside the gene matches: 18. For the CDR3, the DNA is TGTGCCAGCAGCAAAAACCTGATGGGGGGGAGTTTAGCAGATACGCAGTATTTT. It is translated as CASSKNLMGGSLADTQYF.

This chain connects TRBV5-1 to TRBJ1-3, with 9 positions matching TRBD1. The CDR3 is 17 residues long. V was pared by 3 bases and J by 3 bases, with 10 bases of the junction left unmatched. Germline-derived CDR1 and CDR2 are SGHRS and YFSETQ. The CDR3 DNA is TGCGCCAGCAGCTCCGGACAGGGGTTAGCTTTTGGAAACACCATATATTTT. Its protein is CASSSGQGLAFGNTIYF.

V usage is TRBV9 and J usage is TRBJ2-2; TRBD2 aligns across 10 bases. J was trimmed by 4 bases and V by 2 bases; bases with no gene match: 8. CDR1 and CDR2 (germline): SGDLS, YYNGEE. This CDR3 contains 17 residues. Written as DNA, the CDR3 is TGTGCCAGCAGCGTTAAGTTTCTAGCGGGGGCCACCGGGGAGCTGTTTTTT. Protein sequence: CASSVKFLAGATGELFF.

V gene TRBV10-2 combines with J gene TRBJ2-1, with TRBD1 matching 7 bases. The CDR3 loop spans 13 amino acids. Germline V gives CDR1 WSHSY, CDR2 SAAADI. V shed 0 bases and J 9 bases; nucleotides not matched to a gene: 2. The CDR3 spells CASSESHRGEQFF. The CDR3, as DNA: TGCGCCAGCAGTGAGTCCCACAGGGGTGAGCAGTTCTTC.

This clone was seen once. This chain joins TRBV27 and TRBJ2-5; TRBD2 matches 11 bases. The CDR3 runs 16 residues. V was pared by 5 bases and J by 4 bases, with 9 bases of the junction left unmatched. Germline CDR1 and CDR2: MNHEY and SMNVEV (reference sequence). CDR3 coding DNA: TGTGCCAGCAGTACCTTAGCGGGAGGGCCGGGAGAGACCCAGTACTTC. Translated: CASSTLAGGPGETQYF.

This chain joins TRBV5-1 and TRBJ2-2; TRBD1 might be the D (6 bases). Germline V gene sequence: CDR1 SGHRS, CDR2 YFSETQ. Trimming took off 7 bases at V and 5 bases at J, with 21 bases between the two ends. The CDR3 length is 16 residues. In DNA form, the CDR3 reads TGCGCCAGCTCAAAGGACCCAGGGGTGGGGACCGGGGAGCTGTTTTTT. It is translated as CASSKDPGVGTGELFF.

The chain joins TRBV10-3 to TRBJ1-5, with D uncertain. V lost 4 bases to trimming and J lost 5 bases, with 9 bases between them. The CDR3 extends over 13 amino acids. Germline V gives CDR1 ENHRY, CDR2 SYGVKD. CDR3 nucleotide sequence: TGTGCCATCAGTGCTACAGACGATCAGCCCCAGCATTTT. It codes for CAISATDDQPQHF.

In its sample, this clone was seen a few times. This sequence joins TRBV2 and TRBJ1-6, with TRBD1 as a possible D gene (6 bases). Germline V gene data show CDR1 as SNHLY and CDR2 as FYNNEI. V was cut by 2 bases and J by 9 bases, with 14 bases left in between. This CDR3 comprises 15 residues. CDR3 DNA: TGTGCCAGCAGTGAACCCAGGGGAGGGTTTTCACCCCTCCACTTT. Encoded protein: CASSEPRGGFSPLHF.

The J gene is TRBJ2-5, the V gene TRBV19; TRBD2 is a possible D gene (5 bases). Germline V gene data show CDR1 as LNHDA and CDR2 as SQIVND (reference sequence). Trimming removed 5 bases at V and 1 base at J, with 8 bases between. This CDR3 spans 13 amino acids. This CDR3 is CASSASGQETQYF. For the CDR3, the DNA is TGTGCCAGTAGTGCCAGCGGCCAAGAGACCCAGTACTTC.

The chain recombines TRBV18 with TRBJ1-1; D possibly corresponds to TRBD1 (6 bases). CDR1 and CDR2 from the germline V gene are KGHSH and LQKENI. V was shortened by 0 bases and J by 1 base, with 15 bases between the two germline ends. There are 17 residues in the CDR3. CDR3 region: CASSPPAAGAPNTEAFF. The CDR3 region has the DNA TGTGCCAGCTCACCACCGGCGGCAGGGGCCCCGAACACTGAAGCTTTCTTT.

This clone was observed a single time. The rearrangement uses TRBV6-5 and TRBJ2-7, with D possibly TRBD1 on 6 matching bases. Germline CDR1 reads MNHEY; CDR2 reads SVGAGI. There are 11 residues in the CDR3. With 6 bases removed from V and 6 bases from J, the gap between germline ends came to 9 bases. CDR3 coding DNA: TGTGCCAGCAGCCTAGGGGGCGAGCAGTACTTC. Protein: CASSLGGEQYF.

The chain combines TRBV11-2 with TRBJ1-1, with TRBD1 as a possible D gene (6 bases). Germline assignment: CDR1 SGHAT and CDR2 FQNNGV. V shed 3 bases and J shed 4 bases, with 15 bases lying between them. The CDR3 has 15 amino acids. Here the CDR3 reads CASSLFNRVVTEAFF. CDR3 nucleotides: TGTGCCAGCAGCTTGTTCAACAGGGTTGTCACTGAAGCTTTCTTT. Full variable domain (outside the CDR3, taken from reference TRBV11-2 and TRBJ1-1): EAGVAQSPRYKIIEKRQSVAFWCNPISGHATLYWYQQILGQGPKLLIQFQNNGVVDDSQLPKDRFSAERLKGVDSTLKIQPAKLEDSAVYLCASSLFNRVVTEAFFGQGTRLTVV.

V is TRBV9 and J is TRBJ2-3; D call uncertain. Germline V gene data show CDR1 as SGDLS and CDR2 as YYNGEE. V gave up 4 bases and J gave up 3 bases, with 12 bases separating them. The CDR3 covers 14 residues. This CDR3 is CASSFSGSTDTQYF. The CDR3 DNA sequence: TGTGCCAGCAGCTTTTCCGGGTCGACAGATACGCAGTATTTT. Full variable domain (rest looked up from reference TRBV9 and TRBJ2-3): DSGVTQTPKHLITATGQRVTLRCSPRSGDLSVYWYQQSLDQGLQFLIQYYNGEERAKGNILERFSAQQFPDLHSELNLSSLELGDSALYFCASSFSGSTDTQYFGPGTRLTVL.

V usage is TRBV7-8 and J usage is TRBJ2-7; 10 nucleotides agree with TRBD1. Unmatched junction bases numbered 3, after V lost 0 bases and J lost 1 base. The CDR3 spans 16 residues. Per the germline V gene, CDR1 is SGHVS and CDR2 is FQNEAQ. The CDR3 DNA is TGTGCCAGCAGCTTAGCCTGGACAGGGGGATCCTACGAGCAGTACTTC. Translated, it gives CASSLAWTGGSYEQYF.

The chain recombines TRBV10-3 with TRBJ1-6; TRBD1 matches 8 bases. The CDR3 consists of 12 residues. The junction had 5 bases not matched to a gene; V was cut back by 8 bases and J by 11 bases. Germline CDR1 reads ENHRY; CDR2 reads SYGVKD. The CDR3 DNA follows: TGTGCCATCGGGCAGGGGGCAACACCCCTCCACTTT. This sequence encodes CAIGQGATPLHF.

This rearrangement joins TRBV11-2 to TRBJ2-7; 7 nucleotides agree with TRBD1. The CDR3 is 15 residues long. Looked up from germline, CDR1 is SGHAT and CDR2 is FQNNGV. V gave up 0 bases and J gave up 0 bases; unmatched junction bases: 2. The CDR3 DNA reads TGTGCCAGCAGCTTAGATCCAGGGGGCTCCTACGAGCAGTACTTC. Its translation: CASSLDPGGSYEQYF.

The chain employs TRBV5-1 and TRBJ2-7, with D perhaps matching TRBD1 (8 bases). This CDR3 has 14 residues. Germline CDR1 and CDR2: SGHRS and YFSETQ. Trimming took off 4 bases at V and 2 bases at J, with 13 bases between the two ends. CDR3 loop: CASSVTGGAYEQYF. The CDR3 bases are TGCGCCAGCAGCGTCACAGGGGGGGCCTACGAGCAGTACTTC.

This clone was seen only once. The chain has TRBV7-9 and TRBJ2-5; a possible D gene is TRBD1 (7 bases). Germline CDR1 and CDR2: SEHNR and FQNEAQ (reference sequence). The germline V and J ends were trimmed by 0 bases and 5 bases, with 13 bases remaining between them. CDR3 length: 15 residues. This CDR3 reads CASSLARQGGETQYF. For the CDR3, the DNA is TGTGCCAGCAGCTTAGCCCGACAGGGAGGTGAGACCCAGTACTTC.

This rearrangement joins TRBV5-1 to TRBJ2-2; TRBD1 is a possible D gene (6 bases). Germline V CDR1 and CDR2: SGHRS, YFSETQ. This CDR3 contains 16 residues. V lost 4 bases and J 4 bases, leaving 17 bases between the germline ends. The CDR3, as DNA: TGCGCCAGCAGCCCGCACAGGGATAGTACCACCGGGGAGCTGTTTTTT. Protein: CASSPHRDSTTGELFF.

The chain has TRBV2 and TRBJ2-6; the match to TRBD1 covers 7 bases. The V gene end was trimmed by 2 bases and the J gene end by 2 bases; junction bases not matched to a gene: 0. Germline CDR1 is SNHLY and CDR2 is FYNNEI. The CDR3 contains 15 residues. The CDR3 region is CASSETGAGANVLTF. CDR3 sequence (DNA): TGTGCCAGCAGTGAAACAGGGGCTGGGGCCAACGTCCTGACTTTC.

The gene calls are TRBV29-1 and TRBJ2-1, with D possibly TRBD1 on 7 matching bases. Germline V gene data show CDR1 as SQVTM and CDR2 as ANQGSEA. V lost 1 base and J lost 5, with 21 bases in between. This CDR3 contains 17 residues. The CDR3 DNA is TGCAGCGTTGAAGGAGTAGGGGGCAGGAGGGGCCACAATGAGCAGTTCTTC. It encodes CSVEGVGGRRGHNEQFF.

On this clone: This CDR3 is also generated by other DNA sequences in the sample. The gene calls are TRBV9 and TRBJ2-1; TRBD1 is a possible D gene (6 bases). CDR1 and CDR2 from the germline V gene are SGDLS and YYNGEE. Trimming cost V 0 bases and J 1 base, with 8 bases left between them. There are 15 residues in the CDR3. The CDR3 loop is CASSVVGGSYNEQFF. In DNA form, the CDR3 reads TGTGCCAGCAGCGTAGTAGGGGGTTCCTACAATGAGCAGTTCTTC.

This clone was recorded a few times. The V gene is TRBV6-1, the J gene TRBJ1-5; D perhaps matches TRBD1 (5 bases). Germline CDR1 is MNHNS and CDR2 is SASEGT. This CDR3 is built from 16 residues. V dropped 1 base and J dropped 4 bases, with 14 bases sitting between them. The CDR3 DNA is TGTGCCAGCAGTGAAGGCTCCCCGGGACTTAATCAGCCCCAGCATTTT. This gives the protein CASSEGSPGLNQPQHF.